The next 20 T cell receptor beta chains were all read from a single sample in a study of PD-L1 blockade in urothelial cancer. Time point denoted: pretreatment peripheral blood. Measured with immunoSEQ multiplex PCR; TCRdb has only the in-frame clones, and not every one. The sample yields about 79,000 clones, around 85% seen once. Source: PBMCs, taken around atezolizumab (anti-PD-L1) treatment. The receptors shown here come from a man aged 35 to 55 with urothelial cancer.

V gene TRBV29-1 combines with J gene TRBJ1-3, with D tentatively TRBD1 (6 bases). The CDR3 consists of 14 residues. Trimming removed 4 bases at V and 2 bases at J, with 12 bases between. Germline V gene lookup returns CDR1 SQVTM and CDR2 ANQGSEA. CDR3 DNA sequence: TGCAGCGTTGTGACCGCAGGGGCTGGAAACACCATATATTTT. It yields the protein CSVVTAGAGNTIYF.

As DNA, the CDR3 is TGTGCCAGCAGCTCAACAGGGGGTCTCACTGAAGCTTTCTTT. Its protein is CASSSTGGLTEAFF. This sequence joins TRBV7-9 and TRBJ1-1; TRBD1 agrees at 8 bases. Germline V gene sequence: CDR1 SEHNR, CDR2 FQNEAQ (reference sequence). V shed 4 bases, J shed 4 bases, and the junction held 5 bases outside the gene matches. The CDR3 sequence is 14 residues long. Using reference TRBV7-9 and TRBJ1-1 for the parts outside the CDR3, the full variable domain is DTGVSQNPRHKITKRGQNVTFRCDPISEHNRLYWYRQTLGQGPEFLTYFQNEAQLEKSRLLSDRFSAERPKGSFSTLEIQRTEQGDSAMYLCASSSTGGLTEAFFGQGTRLTVV.

The chain recombines TRBV4-1 with TRBJ1-2; D is uncertain. CDR3 size: 13 residues. Germline loops: CDR1 MGHRA, CDR2 YSYEKL. With 4 bases removed from V and 6 bases from J, the gap between germline ends came to 12 bases. CDR3 DNA sequence: TGCGCCAGCAGCCCCAGGCCTATTGATGGCTACACCTTC. This codes for CASSPRPIDGYTF.

This chain links TRBV27 with TRBJ1-5, with a weak D call TRBD1 (5 bases). The CDR3 covers 15 residues. Germline V CDR1 and CDR2: MNHEY, SMNVEV (reference sequence). The V and J ends lost 3 bases and 0 bases respectively, with 9 bases between them. DNA of the CDR3: TGTGCCAGCAGTTTTTCAGGGCATAGCAATCAGCCCCAGCATTTT. Protein product: CASSFSGHSNQPQHF.

The rearrangement joins TRBV6-5 to TRBJ2-3, with D possibly being TRBD1 (7 bases). Germline V gives CDR1 MNHEY, CDR2 SVGAGI. The CDR3 sequence is 15 residues long. V gave up 3 bases and J gave up 4 bases, with 14 bases separating them. The CDR3 region is CASSYGGGPPDTQYF. CDR3 DNA sequence: TGTGCCAGCAGTTATGGAGGGGGCCCTCCAGATACGCAGTATTTT.

The rearrangement uses TRBV5-4 and TRBJ2-1; D uncertain. Trimming stripped 4 bases from V and 0 bases from J, with 11 bases between. Germline V gene lookup returns CDR1 SGHNT and CDR2 YYREEE (reference sequence). This CDR3 spans 15 amino acids. This chain's CDR3 is CASSLRSSSYNEQFF. Here the CDR3 DNA reads TGTGCCAGCAGCCTGAGGAGTAGCTCCTACAATGAGCAGTTCTTC.

V gene TRBV5-4 combines with J gene TRBJ1-2, with 9 bases fitting TRBD1. This CDR3 spans 16 amino acids. The V gene end was trimmed by 3 bases and the J gene end by 7 bases; junction bases not matched to a gene: 13. Germline V gene lookup returns CDR1 SGHNT and CDR2 YYREEE (reference sequence). CDR3 sequence (DNA): TGTGCCAGCAGCTCGGACAGGGGATTCGGTGAGGGTGGCTACACCTTC. This sequence encodes CASSSDRGFGEGGYTF.

V gene TRBV9 combines with J gene TRBJ1-3, with a possible D match to TRBD1 (6 bases). CDR1 SGDLS and CDR2 YYNGEE come from the germline V gene. This CDR3 is 15 amino acids long. V was shortened by 2 bases and J by 4 bases, with 13 bases between the two germline ends. The CDR3 loop is CASSVGQRRGNTIYF. CDR3 nucleotides: TGTGCCAGCAGCGTTGGACAGAGGCGGGGAAACACCATATATTTT.

The chain is built from TRBV7-9 and TRBJ1-4; no firm D call. The V and J ends lost 2 bases and 3 bases respectively, with 7 bases between them. The CDR3 has 14 amino acids. Germline V CDR1 and CDR2: SEHNR, FQNEAQ (reference sequence). CDR3 in amino acids: CASSLRVANEKLFF. The DNA of the CDR3 is TGTGCCAGCAGCTTAAGAGTGGCTAATGAAAAACTGTTTTTT.

The chain employs TRBV7-9 and TRBJ1-4, with TRBD1 identical over 9 bases. There are 15 residues in the CDR3. V trimming: 3 bases; J trimming: 7 bases; junction bases outside the gene matches: 6. CDR1 and CDR2 (germline): SEHNR, FQNEAQ (reference sequence). The CDR3 DNA follows: TGTGCCAGCAGCTTGGGGGGACAGGGCGGTGAAAAACTGTTTTTT. Its protein is CASSLGGQGGEKLFF.

The chain uses TRBV2 and TRBJ1-1; perhaps TRBD1 as D (6 bases). V lost 7 bases, J lost 4 bases, and 19 bases lay in between. Germline V gives CDR1 SNHLY, CDR2 FYNNEI. The CDR3 spans 15 residues. The CDR3 here is CASTILQGWATEAFF. DNA of the CDR3: TGTGCCAGCACGATTTTACAGGGTTGGGCCACTGAAGCTTTCTTT.

The J gene is TRBJ2-1, the V gene TRBV5-1; 11 nucleotides line up with TRBD2. The CDR3 has 15 residues. CDR1 is SGHRS and CDR2 is YFSETQ in the germline V gene. V was pared by 4 bases and J by 3 bases, with 3 bases of the junction left unmatched. The chain's CDR3 is CASSLGLAVYNEQFF. CDR3 sequence (DNA): TGCGCCAGCAGCCTGGGACTAGCGGTCTACAATGAGCAGTTCTTC.

The chain links TRBV5-1 to TRBJ1-5, with D unresolved. The CDR3 is 15 amino acids. CDR1 SGHRS and CDR2 YFSETQ come from the germline V gene. V was shortened by 0 bases and J by 3 bases, with 10 bases between the two germline ends. CDR3 coding DNA: TGCGCCAGCAGCTTGGACAGCACCTTCAATCAGCCCCAGCATTTT. Its translation is CASSLDSTFNQPQHF. Full variable domain (rest looked up from reference TRBV5-1 and TRBJ1-5): KAGVTQTPRYLIKTRGQQVTLSCSPISGHRSVSWYQQTPGQGLQFLFEYFSETQRNKGNFPGRFSGRQFSNSRSEMNVSTLELGDSALYLCASSLDSTFNQPQHFGDGTRLSIL.

The V and J genes are TRBV7-2 and TRBJ1-1, with D unresolved. The ends were cut back, 5 bases at V and 4 bases at J, with 14 bases in the middle. This CDR3 contains 14 residues. Germline CDR1 SGHTA, CDR2 FQGNSA. CDR3: CASSISNVVTEAFF. As DNA, the CDR3 is TGTGCCAGCAGCATCAGTAATGTCGTCACTGAAGCTTTCTTT. The variable domain in full, with the rest retrieved from reference TRBV7-2 and TRBJ1-1, is GAGVSQSPSNKVTEKGKDVELRCDPISGHTALYWYRQSLGQGLEFLIYFQGNSAPDKSGLPSDRFSAERTGGSVSTLTIQRTQQEDSAVYLCASSISNVVTEAFFGQGTRLTVV.

The chain combines TRBV7-8 with TRBJ2-2, with D maybe TRBD2 (5 bases). The germline V gene has CDR1 SGHVS and CDR2 FQNEAQ. CDR3 length: 14 amino acids. Trimming took 6 bases from V and 7 from J, leaving 15 bases between them. CDR3 bases: TGTGCCAGCAGTCGATATCGGGGTCGCGGGGAGCTGTTTTTT. Its translation: CASSRYRGRGELFF.

The DNA for the CDR3 is TGTGCCATCAGTGAAGCGGCAGACAATGAGCAGTTCTTC. Its protein product is CAISEAADNEQFF. The chain joins TRBV10-3 to TRBJ2-1, with TRBD2 as a possible D gene (5 bases). The V and J ends lost 3 bases and 5 bases respectively, with 8 bases between them. The CDR3 contains 13 residues. The V gene's germline CDR1 is ENHRY and CDR2 SYGVKD.

This chain joins TRBV18 and TRBJ2-1; 8 bases are shared with TRBD2. Germline V CDR1 and CDR2: KGHSH, LQKENI. V gave up 5 bases and J gave up 7 bases; unmatched junction bases: 4. CDR3 size: 13 residues. The CDR3 DNA follows: TGTGCCAGCTCAACGACTAGCGCTAATGAGCAGTTCTTC. Its protein product is CASSTTSANEQFF.

This clone occurred a few times. The genes are TRBV7-8 and TRBJ2-5; 8 bases are a match to TRBD2. The CDR3 extends over 15 amino acids. Looked up from germline, CDR1 is SGHVS and CDR2 is FQNEAQ. Trimming at V came to 6 bases and at J to 4 bases, leaving 10 bases not matched to a gene. Written as DNA, the CDR3 is TGTGCCAGCAGGAGCGGGAGACCCTCTGGAGAGACCCAGTACTTC. This gives the protein CASRSGRPSGETQYF.

V and J are TRBV27 and TRBJ1-2, with TRBD1 matching 8 bases. Per germline, CDR1 MNHEY and CDR2 SMNVEV (reference sequence). V was pared by 2 bases and J by 6 bases, with 5 bases of the junction left unmatched. This CDR3 has 14 residues. DNA for the CDR3: TGTGCCAGCAGTTTAAACAGGGGGATCAATGGCTACACCTTC. Its protein is CASSLNRGINGYTF.

V and J are TRBV9 and TRBJ1-2; TRBD1 matches 8 bases. In germline, CDR1 is SGDLS, CDR2 YYNGEE. With 5 bases clipped from V and 2 bases from J, the junction kept 5 bases outside the gene matches. This CDR3 contains 14 residues. CDR3: CASSEGTGNYGYTF. Written as DNA, the CDR3 is TGTGCCAGCAGTGAAGGGACAGGCAACTATGGCTACACCTTC.